A single TCR beta chain is shown here with its context. The data were taken from a study of CD8+CD57+ T cells in acquired aplastic anemia. As for the study in general: CD4+ and CD8+ cells, once sorted, gave DNA averaging about 3.4 ug.

V shed 1 base and J shed 4 bases, with 17 bases lying between them. CDR1 is SGHDT, CDR2 YYEEEE, per germline. This CDR3 is built from 16 residues. Researchers used genomic DNA as the template to profile TCR beta VDJ and CDR3. MiXCR, run by TCRdb on the reads, gives a single entry per CDR3 protein. The sample records around 140,000 distinct CDR3 sequences, more than 35% being singletons. The V call is TRBV5-6, the J call TRBJ1-1, with D possibly matching TRBD1 (5 bases). This receptor was obtained from a human donor in good health, serving as a control. Sequencing was done on a sample of sorted CD4+, CD8+, or CD8+CD57+ T cells (not recorded which) from PBMCs. This CDR3 is CASSLMRGIGGTEAFF. CDR3 sequence (DNA): TGTGCCAGCAGCTTGATGAGGGGCATCGGTGGCACTGAAGCTTTCTTT.